Listed here are 29 T cell receptor beta chains from one sample, sequenced in a study of blood T cell repertoires in COVID-19. Assay: immunoSEQ multiplex PCR; the TCRdb copy retains only in-frame clones and omits some. The table records about 50,000 clones, roughly nine tenths of them present only once. Sequencing was performed on peripheral blood. The receptor source for this set is a man of 80 years or more with active or convalescent COVID-19.

V is TRBV5-1 and J is TRBJ2-1; D possibly corresponds to TRBD2 (5 bases). This CDR3 region has 11 residues. Between the trimmed V and J ends, which lost 5 bases and 9 bases, there was a span of 9 bases. The germline CDR1 and CDR2 sequences are SGHRS and YFSETQ. The CDR3 DNA reads as TGCGCCAGCAGGGCCGAGGGTGAGCAGTTCTTC. This gives the protein CASRAEGEQFF.

This clone has only one observation. The chain uses TRBV14 and TRBJ2-2, with 12 bases aligning to TRBD2. Germline assignment: CDR1 SGHDN and CDR2 FVKESK. J gave up 0 bases and V 4 bases, and 0 bases lay outside the gene matches. The CDR3 length is 16 residues. The CDR3 loop is CASSRLAGANTGELFF. CDR3 in DNA: TGTGCCAGCAGCCGACTAGCGGGAGCGAACACCGGGGAGCTGTTTTTT.

The chain has TRBV28 and TRBJ1-1, with unresolved D. The V gene lost 5 bases and the J gene lost 4 bases, with 8 bases spanning the gap. Germline V gene sequence: CDR1 MDHEN, CDR2 SYDVKM. The CDR3 covers 12 residues. The CDR3 bases are TGTGCCAGCAGTGAGGTGGGCACTGAAGCTTTCTTT. Its protein is CASSEVGTEAFF.

V and J are TRBV4-3 and TRBJ1-2; 9 positions match TRBD1. The J segment lost 8 bases and the V segment lost 6 bases, leaving 13 bases of the junction unmatched. Germline CDR1 reads LGHNA; CDR2 reads YSLEER. The CDR3 has 15 residues. For the CDR3, the DNA is TGCGCCAGCAGGCATACAGGGGGCGGCGGAAACGGCTACACCTTC. Amino acids: CASRHTGGGGNGYTF.

The chain is built from TRBV10-3 and TRBJ2-2; D might be TRBD2 (6 bases). This CDR3 comprises 16 residues. Germline V gene sequence: CDR1 ENHRY, CDR2 SYGVKD. The V end lost 4 bases, the J end lost 5 bases, and 17 bases lay between the germline ends. CDR3 in amino acids: CAISASGPGRTGELFF. CDR3 DNA sequence: TGTGCCATCAGTGCGTCGGGCCCTGGGAGGACCGGGGAGCTGTTTTTT.

The V gene is TRBV21-1, the J gene TRBJ2-7; the listed D gene, TRBD1, was not tested against the DNA. TRBV21-1 is given as a pseudogene. CDR3 length: 20 residues. This CDR3 reads CASSNRAGQGVSHTPYEQYF. In DNA, the CDR3 is TGTGCCAGCAGCAACCGAGCCGGACAGGGGGTATCGCACACGCCCTACGAGCAGTACTTC.

The chain is built from TRBV2 and TRBJ1-5; the D is unclear. V gave up 4 bases and J gave up 0 bases, with 10 bases separating them. The CDR3 consists of 15 residues. Germline-derived CDR1 and CDR2 are SNHLY and FYNNEI. The CDR3 region has the DNA TGTGCCAGCAGTGTTGAACGGTATAGCAATCAGCCCCAGCATTTT. Translating it yields CASSVERYSNQPQHF.

The chain links TRBV27 to TRBJ2-7; TRBD2 aligns across 9 bases. V was clipped by 8 bases and J by 3 bases; unmatched bases: 26. The CDR3 has 20 residues. Germline CDR1 reads MNHEY; CDR2 reads SMNVEV (reference sequence). CDR3 residues: CASLTSSRLAEGLGIYEQYF. CDR3 coding DNA: TGTGCCAGCCTAACTTCCAGCAGACTAGCGGAGGGCTTAGGTATCTACGAGCAGTACTTC.

The gene calls are TRBV28 and TRBJ2-7; no definite D call. Trimming took off 7 bases at V and 0 bases at J, with 13 bases between the two ends. Germline values: CDR1 MDHEN, CDR2 SYDVKM. The CDR3 contains 14 residues. The CDR3 region has the DNA TGTGCCAGCACTGAGAGAGCCCGCTCCTACGAGCAGTACTTC. Translating gives CASTERARSYEQYF.

This rearrangement joins TRBV6-6 to TRBJ2-5; 14 bases align to TRBD2. This CDR3 comprises 16 residues. With V trimmed by 2 bases and J by 7 bases, 6 bases remained unmatched. Germline lookup yields CDR1 MNHNY and CDR2 SVGAGI (reference sequence). The CDR3 DNA is TGTGCCAGCAGTTACCCCGGGACTAGCGGGAGAGGGACCCAGTACTTC. The encoded protein is CASSYPGTSGRGTQYF.

The count of this clone is one. The CDR3 sequence: CASSYNTGVNYGYTF. The CDR3 DNA reads as TGTGCCAGCAGTTACAACACAGGGGTAAACTATGGCTACACCTTC. The chain uses TRBV6-2 or TRBV6-3 and TRBJ1-2; TRBD1 agrees at 7 bases. The germline V gene has CDR1 MNHEY and CDR2 SVGEGT. The CDR3 is made up of 15 amino acids. V shed 2 bases, J shed 2 bases, and the junction held 5 bases outside the gene matches.

This chain uses TRBV7-2 with TRBJ1-1; TRBD1 matches at 7 bases. V lost 8 bases and J lost 5; bases outside the gene matches: 8. Looked up from germline, CDR1 is SGHTA and CDR2 is FQGNSA. This CDR3 is 13 amino acids long. CDR3 sequence reads: CASGEGAWTEAFF. The CDR3 DNA sequence: TGTGCCAGCGGTGAGGGGGCGTGGACTGAAGCTTTCTTT. Looking up the rest from reference TRBV7-2 and TRBJ1-1 gives the full variable domain: GAGVSQSPSNKVTEKGKDVELRCDPISGHTALYWYRQSLGQGLEFLIYFQGNSAPDKSGLPSDRFSAERTGGSVSTLTIQRTQQEDSAVYLCASGEGAWTEAFFGQGTRLTVV.

This clone was observed a handful of times. The J gene is TRBJ2-1, the V gene TRBV7-8, with 8 bases matching TRBD2. CDR1 and CDR2 (germline): SGHVS, FQNEAQ. This CDR3 spans 17 amino acids. Unmatched junction bases numbered 13, after V lost 3 bases and J lost 6 bases. The CDR3 DNA reads as TGTGCCAGCAGCTTCGCGGCGCGCGGGAGGAGGAGCAATGAGCAGTTCTTC. As protein: CASSFAARGRRSNEQFF.

The chain links TRBV2 to TRBJ1-2; TRBD1 agrees at 8 bases. This CDR3 spans 14 amino acids. With V trimmed by 1 base and J by 7 bases, 5 bases remained unmatched. Looked up from germline, CDR1 is SNHLY and CDR2 is FYNNEI. DNA for the CDR3: TGTGCCAGCAGTGAAGGCAGGGGGCGCGGTGGCTACACCTTC. Its protein product is CASSEGRGRGGYTF.

The rearrangement uses TRBV7-2 and TRBJ1-2; possibly TRBD1 for D (5 bases). Germline assignment: CDR1 SGHTA and CDR2 FQGNSA. The length of the CDR3 is 14 residues. Trimming shortened V by 4 bases and J by 4 bases, and 13 bases separated the two germline ends. This CDR3 reads CASSSDNRIYGYTF. In DNA form, the CDR3 reads TGTGCCAGCAGCTCGGACAACAGGATCTATGGCTACACCTTC.

The chain is built from TRBV6-5 and TRBJ1-2, with 7 bases that match TRBD1. J lost 6 bases, V lost 6 bases, and 13 bases had no gene match. This CDR3 comprises 15 residues. Germline V CDR1 and CDR2: MNHEY, SVGAGI. Here the CDR3 DNA reads TGTGCCAGCAGCCAAGGGGGCAGGGCAATCGATGGCTACACCTTC. As protein: CASSQGGRAIDGYTF.

The chain uses TRBV11-2 and TRBJ2-3; 9 bases agree with TRBD1. V dropped 5 bases and J dropped 5; count of bases not matched to a gene: 5. This CDR3 has 14 residues. Germline CDR1 is SGHAT and CDR2 is FQNNGV. CDR3 DNA sequence: TGTGCCAGCAGCCTGGACAGGGGCAGAGATACGCAGTATTTT. Its protein product is CASSLDRGRDTQYF.

In this sample, this clone turned up once. The V gene is TRBV10-2, the J gene TRBJ1-2, with TRBD1 identical over 7 bases. Germline-derived CDR1 and CDR2 are WSHSY and SAAADI. The CDR3 runs 13 residues. The V segment lost 4 bases and the J segment 8 bases; nucleotides outside the gene matches: 7. Written as DNA, the CDR3 is TGCGCCAGCAGTGCAGACAGGGTTGGGGGCTACACCTTC. Amino acid sequence: CASSADRVGGYTF.

The chain couples TRBV6-5 to TRBJ1-1; D gene ambiguous. The CDR3 extends over 14 amino acids. Trimming took 6 bases from V and 4 from J, leaving 15 bases between them. Germline CDR1 MNHEY, CDR2 SVGAGI. This CDR3 is CASSLTGSGTEAFF. The CDR3 DNA follows: TGTGCCAGCAGCTTGACGGGTTCGGGCACTGAAGCTTTCTTT.

This clone appeared once. J is TRBJ2-1 and V is TRBV5-1; 7 bases line up with TRBD2. The CDR3 is 15 amino acids. After removal of 3 bases from V and 1 base from J, the junction contained 4 bases not matched to a gene. CDR1 is SGHRS and CDR2 is YFSETQ in the germline V gene. The CDR3 DNA reads TGCGCCAGCAGCTATTCTAGCGGATCCTACAATGAGCAGTTCTTC. Its protein product is CASSYSSGSYNEQFF.

The chain carries TRBV5-4 and TRBJ2-7; no definite D call. Germline CDR1 and CDR2: SGHNT and YYREEE (reference sequence). The CDR3 has 13 residues. Trimming left V 0 bases short and J 3 bases short, with 7 bases between. CDR3 sequence reads: CASSLDSFYEQYF. The CDR3 nucleotides read TGTGCCAGCAGCTTGGACAGTTTCTACGAGCAGTACTTC.

This clone was seen a handful of times. CDR3 bases: TGTGCCAGCAGCTTGGAGCAACTCTACAATGAGCAGTTCTTC. Its translation is CASSLEQLYNEQFF. The genes are TRBV7-2 and TRBJ2-1; D gene ambiguous. Germline lookup yields CDR1 SGHTA and CDR2 FQGNSA. The CDR3 covers 14 residues. The V end was cut by 3 bases, the J end by 3 bases, with 9 bases between.

This rearrangement joins TRBV4-3 to TRBJ1-2; possible D gene TRBD1, 5 bases. The ends were cut back, 2 bases at V and 6 bases at J, with 13 bases in the middle. Germline V gives CDR1 LGHNA, CDR2 YSLEER. The CDR3 contains 14 residues. In DNA, the CDR3 is TGCGCCAGCAGCCAAATGCAGGGCTTAGATGGCTACACCTTC. This gives the protein CASSQMQGLDGYTF.

The gene calls are TRBV18 and TRBJ1-1, with TRBD1 matching 8 bases. CDR1 and CDR2 (germline): KGHSH, LQKENI. There are 15 residues in the CDR3. Trimming cost V 4 bases and J 5 bases; bases outside gene matches: 9. This CDR3 reads CASSLRTGRETEAFF. The DNA of the CDR3 is TGTGCCAGCTCACTAAGGACAGGGAGGGAAACTGAAGCTTTCTTT.

This chain links TRBV28 with TRBJ1-2, with 7 positions matching TRBD1. After removal of 10 bases from V and 0 bases from J, the junction contained 8 bases not matched to a gene. The CDR3 spans 14 residues. Germline V gene lookup returns CDR1 MDHEN and CDR2 SYDVKM. This CDR3 is CATLDRSTNYGYTF. CDR3 coding DNA: TGTGCCACCTTGGACAGGAGCACTAACTATGGCTACACCTTC.

V is TRBV7-8 and J is TRBJ2-2; D may be TRBD2 (5 bases). V was shortened by 2 bases and J by 5 bases, with 9 bases between the two germline ends. CDR3 length equals 14 residues. Germline V CDR1 and CDR2: SGHVS, FQNEAQ. Here the CDR3 DNA reads TGTGCCAGCAGCTTACTAGGACTTACCGGGGAGCTGTTTTTT. This sequence encodes CASSLLGLTGELFF. Full variable domain (outside the CDR3, taken from reference TRBV7-8 and TRBJ2-2): GAGVSQSPRYKVAKRGQDVALRCDPISGHVSLFWYQQALGQGPEFLTYFQNEAQLDKSGLPSDRFFAERPEGSVSTLKIQRTQQEDSAVYLCASSLLGLTGELFFGEGSRLTVL.

The chain employs TRBV5-1 and TRBJ2-1; 9 bases agree with TRBD1. J was trimmed by 2 bases and V by 8 bases; bases with no gene match: 8. CDR3 length: 15 residues. In germline, CDR1 is SGHRS, CDR2 YFSETQ. CDR3 in amino acids: CASSPGTGPYNEQFF. The CDR3 DNA follows: TGCGCCAGTAGCCCCGGGACAGGGCCCTACAATGAGCAGTTCTTC.

As to this clone: The sample carries other DNA sequences with the same CDR3. V usage is TRBV19 and J usage is TRBJ1-5; 8 bases line up with TRBD1. There are 14 residues in the CDR3. The V and J ends lost 6 bases and 4 bases, in that order; junction bases with no gene match: 5. In germline, CDR1 is LNHDA, CDR2 SQIVND (reference sequence). In DNA form, the CDR3 reads TGTGCCAGTAGCGGACAGGGAGGTAATCAGCCCCAGCATTTT. The encoded protein is CASSGQGGNQPQHF.

The gene calls are TRBV4-3 and TRBJ2-7, with 13 bases matching TRBD2. Germline V lookup: CDR1 LGHNA, CDR2 YSLEER. The CDR3 has 16 amino acids. Trimming cost V 4 bases and J 6 bases; bases outside gene matches: 9. CDR3 sequence (DNA): TGCGCCAGCAGCCGCGGACTAGCGGGAGTGCTCCCCGAGCAGTACTTC. This gives the protein CASSRGLAGVLPEQYF.